One T cell receptor beta chain is described in this entry. The sample belongs to a study of tumor-infiltrating lymphocytes in primary liver carcinoma. Study-level background: Among the tumors, stages were T1-T3 N0M0 and sizes roughly 4.2 to 10 cm.

Germline DNA was also extracted, with blood RNA taken from unsorted whole blood. The CDR3 contains 13 residues. Germline assignment: CDR1 MNHNS and CDR2 SASEGT. J was trimmed by 13 bases and V by 4 bases; bases with no gene match: 9. With a constant-region primer, TCR beta cDNA was made from 450 to 550 ng of total RNA. Amplification in three nested multiplex PCR rounds with slightly modified ARM-PCR gave rise to TCR beta libraries. TRBV1-TRBV30 forward primers paired with a C-beta reverse primer drove the first two PCR rounds, 10 cycles each. TCRdb recomputed calls from the multiplex PCR reads with MiXCR, one row per CDR3 protein. The sample consists of fewer than 400,000 distinct CDR3 sequences, approximately 65% of them appearing once.

The sequencing input was peripheral blood. The rearrangement joins TRBV6-1 to TRBJ2-1, with 8 bases identical to TRBD1. The receptor's source is a man aged 35-49 years with primary liver carcinoma and hepatitis B virus infection. The CDR3 here is CASSGGYRGVQFF. CDR3 DNA sequence: TGTGCCAGCAGTGGGGGGTACAGGGGGGTACAGTTCTTC.